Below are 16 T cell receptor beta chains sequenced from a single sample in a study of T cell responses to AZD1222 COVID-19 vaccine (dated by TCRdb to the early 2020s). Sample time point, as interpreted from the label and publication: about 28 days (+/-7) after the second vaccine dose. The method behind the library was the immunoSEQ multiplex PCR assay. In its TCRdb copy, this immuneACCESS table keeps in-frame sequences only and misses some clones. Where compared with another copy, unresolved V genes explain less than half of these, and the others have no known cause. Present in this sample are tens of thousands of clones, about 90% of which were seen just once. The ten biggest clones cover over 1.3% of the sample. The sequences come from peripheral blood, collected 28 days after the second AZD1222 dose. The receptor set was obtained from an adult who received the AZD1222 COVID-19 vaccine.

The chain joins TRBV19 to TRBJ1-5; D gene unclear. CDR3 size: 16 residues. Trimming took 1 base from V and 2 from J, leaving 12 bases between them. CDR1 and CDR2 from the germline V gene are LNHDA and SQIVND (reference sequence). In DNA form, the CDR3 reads TGTGCCAGTAGTATAGGGGCCGCGGTGGGCAATCAGCCCCAGCATTTT. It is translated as CASSIGAAVGNQPQHF.

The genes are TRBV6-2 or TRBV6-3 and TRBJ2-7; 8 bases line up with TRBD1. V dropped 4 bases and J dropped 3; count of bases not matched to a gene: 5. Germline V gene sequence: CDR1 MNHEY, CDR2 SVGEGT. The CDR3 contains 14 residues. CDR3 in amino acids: CASSSGQGNYEQYF. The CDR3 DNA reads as TGTGCCAGCAGTTCCGGACAGGGAAACTACGAGCAGTACTTC.

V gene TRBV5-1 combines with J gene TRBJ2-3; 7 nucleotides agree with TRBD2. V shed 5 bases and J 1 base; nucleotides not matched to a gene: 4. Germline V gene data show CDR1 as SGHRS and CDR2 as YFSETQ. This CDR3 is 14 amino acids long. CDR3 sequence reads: CASRAAGRTDTQYF. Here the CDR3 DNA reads TGCGCCAGCAGGGCAGCGGGACGCACAGATACGCAGTATTTT.

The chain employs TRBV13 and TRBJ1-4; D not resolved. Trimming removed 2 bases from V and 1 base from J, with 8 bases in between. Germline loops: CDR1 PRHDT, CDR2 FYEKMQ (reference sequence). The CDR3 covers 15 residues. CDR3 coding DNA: TGTGCCAGCAGCTTACGAGGAGGAACTAATGAAAAACTGTTTTTT. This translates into CASSLRGGTNEKLFF. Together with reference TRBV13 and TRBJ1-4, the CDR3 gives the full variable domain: AAGVIQSPRHLIKEKRETATLKCYPIPRHDTVYWYQQGPGQDPQFLISFYEKMQSDKGSIPDRFSAQQFSDYHSELNMSSLELGDSALYFCASSLRGGTNEKLFFGSGTQLSVL.

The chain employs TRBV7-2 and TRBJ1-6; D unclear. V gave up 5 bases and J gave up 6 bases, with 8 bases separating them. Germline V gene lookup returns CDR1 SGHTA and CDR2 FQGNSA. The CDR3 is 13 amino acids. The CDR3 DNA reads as TGTGCCAGCAGCAAGGAGGGTAATTCACCCCTCCACTTT. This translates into CASSKEGNSPLHF.

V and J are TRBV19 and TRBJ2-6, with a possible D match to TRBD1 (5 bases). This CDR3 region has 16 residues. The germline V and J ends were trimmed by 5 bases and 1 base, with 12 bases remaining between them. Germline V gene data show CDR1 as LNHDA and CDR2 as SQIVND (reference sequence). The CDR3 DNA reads TGTGCCAGTAGTTCCCTCAGGGTGTCTGGGGCCAACGTCCTGACTTTC. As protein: CASSSLRVSGANVLTF.

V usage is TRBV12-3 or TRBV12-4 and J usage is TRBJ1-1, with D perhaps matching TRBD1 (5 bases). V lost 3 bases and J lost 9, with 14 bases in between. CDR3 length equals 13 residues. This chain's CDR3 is CASSFSGFRQAFF. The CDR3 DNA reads TGTGCCAGCAGTTTCTCAGGGTTTAGGCAAGCTTTCTTT.

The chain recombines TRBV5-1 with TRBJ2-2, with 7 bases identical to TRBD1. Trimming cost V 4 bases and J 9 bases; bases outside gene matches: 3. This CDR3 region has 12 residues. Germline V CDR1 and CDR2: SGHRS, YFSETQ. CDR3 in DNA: TGCGCCAGCAGCGAACAGGGGTGGGAGCTGTTTTTT. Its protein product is CASSEQGWELFF.

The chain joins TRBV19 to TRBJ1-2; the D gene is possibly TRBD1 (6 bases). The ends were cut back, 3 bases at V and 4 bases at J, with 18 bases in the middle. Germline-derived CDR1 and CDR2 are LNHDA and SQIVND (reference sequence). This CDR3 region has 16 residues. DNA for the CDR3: TGTGCCAGTAGTATCGCGTACGACAGGAGAACCTATGGCTACACCTTC. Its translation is CASSIAYDRRTYGYTF.

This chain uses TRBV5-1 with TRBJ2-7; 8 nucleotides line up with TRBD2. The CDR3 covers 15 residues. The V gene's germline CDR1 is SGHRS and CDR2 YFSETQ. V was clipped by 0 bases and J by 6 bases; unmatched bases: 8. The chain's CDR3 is CASSLAGGSGTEQYF. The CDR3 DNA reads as TGCGCCAGCAGCTTGGCCGGGGGTAGCGGGACCGAGCAGTACTTC.

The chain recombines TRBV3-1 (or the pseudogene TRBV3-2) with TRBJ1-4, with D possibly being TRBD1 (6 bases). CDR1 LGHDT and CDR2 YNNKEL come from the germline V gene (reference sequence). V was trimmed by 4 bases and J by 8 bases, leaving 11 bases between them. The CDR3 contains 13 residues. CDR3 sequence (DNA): TGTGCCAGCAGCCCGGGACAAAGGGAAAAACTGTTTTTT. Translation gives CASSPGQREKLFF.

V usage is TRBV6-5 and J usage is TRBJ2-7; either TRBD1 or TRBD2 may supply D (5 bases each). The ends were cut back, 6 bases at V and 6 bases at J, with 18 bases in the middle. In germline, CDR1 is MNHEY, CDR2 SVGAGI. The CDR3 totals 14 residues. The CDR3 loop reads CASSPNSGGGEQYF. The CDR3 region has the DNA TGTGCCAGCAGCCCGAATTCTGGGGGTGGCGAGCAGTACTTC.

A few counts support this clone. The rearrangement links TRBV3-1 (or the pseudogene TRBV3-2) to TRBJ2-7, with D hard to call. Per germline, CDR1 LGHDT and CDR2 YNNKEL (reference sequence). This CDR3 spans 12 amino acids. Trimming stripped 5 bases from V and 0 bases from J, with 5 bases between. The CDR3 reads CASSDSSYEQYF. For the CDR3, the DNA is TGTGCCAGCAGCGATAGCTCCTACGAGCAGTACTTC.

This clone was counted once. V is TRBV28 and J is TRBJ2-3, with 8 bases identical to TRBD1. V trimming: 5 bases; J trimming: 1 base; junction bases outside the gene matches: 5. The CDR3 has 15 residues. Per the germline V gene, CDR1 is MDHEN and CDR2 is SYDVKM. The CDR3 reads CASSRPGQGTDTQYF. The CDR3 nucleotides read TGTGCCAGCAGTAGACCGGGACAGGGCACAGATACGCAGTATTTT.

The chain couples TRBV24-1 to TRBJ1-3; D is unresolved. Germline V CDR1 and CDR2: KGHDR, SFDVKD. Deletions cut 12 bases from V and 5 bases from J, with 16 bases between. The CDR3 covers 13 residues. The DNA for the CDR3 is TGTGCCGCTTCAACGGGAGGCAGAAACACCATATATTTT. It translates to CAASTGGRNTIYF.

The CDR3 nucleotides read TGCGCCAGCAGCTTGGAGGGCGGGGCCCCGGCAGATACGCAGTATTTT. Translated, it gives CASSLEGGAPADTQYF. V is TRBV5-1 and J is TRBJ2-3; possibly TRBD2 for D (6 bases). Trimming left V 0 bases short and J 4 bases short, with 15 bases between. Germline V lookup: CDR1 SGHRS, CDR2 YFSETQ. The CDR3 runs 16 residues. Variable domain in full (rest from reference TRBV5-1 and TRBJ2-3): KAGVTQTPRYLIKTRGQQVTLSCSPISGHRSVSWYQQTPGQGLQFLFEYFSETQRNKGNFPGRFSGRQFSNSRSEMNVSTLELGDSALYLCASSLEGGAPADTQYFGPGTRLTVL.